Reported below is one TCR beta chain. Its antigen is currently unknown. PCR used 60 Vbeta primers and 13 Jbeta primers. TCRdb's copy holds only in-frame clones and misses some; the assay was immunoSEQ multiplex PCR. The table lists 200,000 to 250,000 clones. The record originates from a study of cytomegalovirus exposure and HLA in healthy donors. The CDR3 runs 13 residues. CDR1 is MNHNS, CDR2 SASEGT, per germline. V lost 11 bases, J lost 0 bases, and 14 bases lay in between. Findings of the study overall: Being indistinguishable, some V segments were excluded, TRBV6-2 and TRBV6-3 among them. In a later analysis, productive TCRs from donors in an Asian-associated ancestry cluster reportedly carried fewer N-insertions than the cohort mean.

This sequence originates from a girl aged 2 to 10 in good health and CMV-seropositive. Sequencing input: PBMCs. The chain carries TRBV6-1 and TRBJ2-7, with D possibly TRBD1 on 7 matching bases. CDR3 loop: CAGRRDSSYEQYF. The CDR3 DNA follows: TGTGCCGGGAGGCGGGACAGCTCCTACGAGCAGTACTTC.